A selection of T cell receptor beta chains follows, all from one sample in a study of blood T cell repertoires in COVID-19. This table comes from immunoSEQ multiplex PCR, and its TCRdb copy is limited to in-frame clones, with some not included. The sample holds 100,000 to 150,000 clones, about 86% seen once. Sequencing was done on a sample of PBMCs or T cells enriched from blood (not recorded which). The source of these receptors is a man aged 35-49 years with acute COVID-19. Each CDR3 is given without its conserved first and last residue. Expanded clones are given a class, and other clones once, few, many or no size at all.

- | TRBJ2-3 | TRBV10-3 | AIIQVHLTDTQY
- | TRBJ1-1 | TRBV18 | ASSPQGALVTEAF
few | TRBJ2-3 | TRBV7-6 | ASSLGIGTSGTTDTQY
- | TRBJ1-6 | TRBV11-2 | ASSSWTGADRGPLH
- | TRBJ2-3 | TRBV29-1 | SVEDGWREGPDTQY
- | TRBJ2-1 | TRBV19 | ASSIGPKGNEQF
few | TRBJ1-2 | TRBV5-6 | ASSLNALGHYGYT
- | TRBJ1-1 | TRBV6-5 | ASTTADREAF
- | TRBJ2-7 | TRBV6-5 | ASSSNGLAGVEQY
- | TRBJ2-7 | TRBV3-1/TRBV3-2 | ASSKLAGGLYEQY
- | TRBJ2-1 | TRBV6-6 | ASSASGEGNEQF
- | TRBJ1-2 | TRBV2 | ALGESINGYT
- | TRBJ2-7 | TRBV28 | ASTVAGDSEQY
- | TRBJ2-7 | TRBV3-1/TRBV3-2 | ASSQVLASVEQY
- | TRBJ1-6 | TRBV5-1 | ASTLDSTINNSPLH
- | TRBJ2-3 | TRBV7-9 | ASSLRAGALNTDTQY
- | TRBJ1-2 | TRBV27 | ASSLSGRGYGYT
- | TRBJ1-4 | TRBV5-1 | ASSLAPGGTNGKLF
once | TRBJ2-3 | TRBV2 | ASSPVTITDTQY
- | TRBJ2-7 | TRBV28 | ASELGGLAEQY
- | TRBJ1-1 | TRBV18 | AVRGSQNTEAF
- | TRBJ1-1 | TRBV11-2 | ASSPQPNTEAF
- | TRBJ1-2 | TRBV3-1/TRBV3-2 | ASSHQGPSLTYGYT
- | TRBJ1-2 | TRBV19 | ASTNWEGRGQDGYT
once | TRBJ1-1 | TRBV7-9 | ASRYGTMNTEAF
- | TRBJ1-1 | TRBV12-3/TRBV12-4 | ASSLANTEAF
- | TRBJ2-7 | TRBV7-2 | ASSPRGSGGSPNYEQY
- | TRBJ2-4 | TRBV19 | ASSHRGDRVD
- | TRBJ1-5 | TRBV6-6 | ASSKGQAGNQPQH
- | TRBJ2-3 | TRBV14 | ASSRGRTDTQY
- | TRBJ2-1 | TRBV7-9 | ASSLTSGDNEQF
- | TRBJ1-2 | TRBV3-1/TRBV3-2 | ASSQEGTGNYGYT
- | TRBJ2-3 | TRBV5-6 | ASSLLRGSTDTQY
- | TRBJ2-1 | TRBV4-2 | ASSQATSHEGEQF
- | TRBJ1-2 | TRBV2 | ASCLAGGQNYGYT
- | TRBJ1-6 | TRBV10-3 | AISESTPGTGDSPLH
- | TRBJ1-1 | TRBV2 | ASSLEGANTEAF
- | TRBJ1-2 | TRBV29-1 | SVGVQGAGGYT
- | TRBJ1-2 | TRBV14 | ASSQGSPDTGGYT
- | TRBJ1-6 | TRBV10-1 | ASSEQGTSPLH
- | TRBJ2-5 | TRBV7-3 | ASSLRGTSDETQY
- | TRBJ2-7 | TRBV30 | AWRGTGTYEQY
- | TRBJ2-2 | TRBV27 | ANDYTGRATGELF
- | TRBJ1-4 | TRBV13 | ASSLGGVYGLF
- | TRBJ1-2 | TRBV19 | ASSLQSSLNYGYT
- | TRBJ2-7 | TRBV7-2 | ASSSGGSLAGGNGWY
- | TRBJ1-1 | TRBV6-5 | ASSQTGGTEAF
few | TRBJ2-7 | TRBV7-2 | ASSTSGSYEQY